This T cell receptor beta chain emerged from a study of blood T cell repertoires in COVID-19. On the study more broadly: The cDNA or gDNA used as material had been derived from T cells, B-cell-depleted T cells, or PBMCs.

In the authors' methods: From reference gene primer amplification, estimates of nucleated cell counts were derived. This table comes from immunoSEQ multiplex PCR, and its TCRdb copy is limited to in-frame clones, with some not included. That table gives V, J and clone size, and the DNA gave D and trimming. The sample has 150,000 to 200,000 clones, 82% seen once; the top ten hold around 7%. The CDR3 consists of 14 residues. Germline CDR1 SNHLY, CDR2 FYNNEI. The V segment lost 2 bases and the J segment 1 base; nucleotides outside the gene matches: 2. Those enrolled in Seattle joined during active infection and were followed longitudinally afterward.

Sample: peripheral blood. The rearrangement links TRBV2 to TRBJ2-7; 7 bases are a match to TRBD1. The receptor was derived from a woman in her thirties or forties with COVID-19, enrolled during active disease. CDR3 residues: CASSETGQSYEQYF. The CDR3 DNA is TGTGCCAGCAGTGAAACGGGACAGTCCTACGAGCAGTACTTC.